This T cell receptor beta chain was profiled in a study of CD8 T cells in ankylosing spondylitis. General observations from the study: Prior literature has documented some motif variants in synovial fluid and blood from reactive arthritis.

Quantitative 5'-RACE with molecular barcodes produced the TCR beta libraries. A single record per CDR3 protein comes from TCRdb applying MiXCR to the 5' RACE reads. The sample has approximately 250,000 distinct CDR3 sequences, approximately 10% seen once. This clonotype showed up many times. Its antigen is still unknown. CDR1 and CDR2 (germline): MDHEN, SYDVKM. The CDR3 extends over 15 amino acids. V lost 7 bases to trimming and J lost 3 bases, with 15 bases between them. The TCR originated in a male donor with ankylosing spondylitis or in good health (not recorded which). Sequenced sample: blood, either unsorted or a sorted T cell fraction (not recorded which). The chain couples TRBV28 to TRBJ1-4; D possibly corresponds to TRBD1 (6 bases). The CDR3 spells CASMERGAPNEKLFF. In nucleotides, the CDR3 is TGTGCCAGCATGGAGCGGGGGGCTCCTAATGAAAAACTGTTTTTT.